Here is one TCR beta chain with its context. The sample originates from a study of technical replicates of blood from a few donors. Sequencing was performed with immunoSEQ multiplex PCR; in TCRdb, only in-frame clones are kept and a portion is missing. This sample has 75,000 to 95,000 clones, with 90% to 96% found just once. This sequence originates from a human donor in good health. The sample taken for sequencing was T cells isolated from PBMCs.

For the CDR3, the DNA is TGTGCTAGTTTTCCCGTCTTAGCGGGAGAAAGACGGGGCTTCAATGAGCAGTTCTTC. It yields the protein CASFPVLAGERRGFNEQFF. J is TRBJ2-1 and V is TRBV12-5; 9 bases align to TRBD2. The V gene's germline CDR1 is LGHNT and CDR2 FRNRAP. The CDR3 runs to 19 residues. The V segment lost 8 bases and the J segment 6 bases; nucleotides outside the gene matches: 23.